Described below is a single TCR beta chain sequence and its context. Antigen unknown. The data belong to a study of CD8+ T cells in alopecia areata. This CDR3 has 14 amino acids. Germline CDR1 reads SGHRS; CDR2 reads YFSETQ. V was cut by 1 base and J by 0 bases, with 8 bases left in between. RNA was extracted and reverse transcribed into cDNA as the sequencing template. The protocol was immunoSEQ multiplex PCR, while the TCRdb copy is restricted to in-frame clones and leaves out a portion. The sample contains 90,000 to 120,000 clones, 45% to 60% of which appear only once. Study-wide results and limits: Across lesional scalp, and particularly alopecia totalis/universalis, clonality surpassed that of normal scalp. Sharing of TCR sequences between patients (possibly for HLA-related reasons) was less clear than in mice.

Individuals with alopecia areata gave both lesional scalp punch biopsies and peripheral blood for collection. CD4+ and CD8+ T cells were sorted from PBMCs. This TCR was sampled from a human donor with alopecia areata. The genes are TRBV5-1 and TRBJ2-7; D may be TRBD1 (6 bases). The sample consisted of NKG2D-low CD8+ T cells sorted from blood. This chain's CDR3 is CASSLIGGSYEQYF. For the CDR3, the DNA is TGCGCCAGCAGCTTGATAGGGGGCTCCTACGAGCAGTACTTC.